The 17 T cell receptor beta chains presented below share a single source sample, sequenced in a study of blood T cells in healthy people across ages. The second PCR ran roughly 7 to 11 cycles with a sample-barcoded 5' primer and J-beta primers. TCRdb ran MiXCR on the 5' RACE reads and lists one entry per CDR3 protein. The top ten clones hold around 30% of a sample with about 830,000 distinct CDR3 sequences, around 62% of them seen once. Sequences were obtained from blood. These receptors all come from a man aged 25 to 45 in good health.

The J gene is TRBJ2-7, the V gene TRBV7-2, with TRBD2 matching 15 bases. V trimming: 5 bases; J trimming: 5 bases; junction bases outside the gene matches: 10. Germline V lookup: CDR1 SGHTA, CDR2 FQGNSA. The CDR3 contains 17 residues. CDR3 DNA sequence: TGTGCCAGCAGCCGGCTCGGACTAGCGGGGGGGCTTAACGAGCAGTACTTC. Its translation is CASSRLGLAGGLNEQYF.

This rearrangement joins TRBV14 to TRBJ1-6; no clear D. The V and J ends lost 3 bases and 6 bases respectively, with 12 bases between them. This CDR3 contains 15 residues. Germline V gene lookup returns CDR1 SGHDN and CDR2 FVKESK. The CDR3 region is CASSQFGNLNSPLHF. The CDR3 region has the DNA TGTGCCAGCAGCCAGTTCGGGAACCTTAATTCACCCCTCCACTTT.

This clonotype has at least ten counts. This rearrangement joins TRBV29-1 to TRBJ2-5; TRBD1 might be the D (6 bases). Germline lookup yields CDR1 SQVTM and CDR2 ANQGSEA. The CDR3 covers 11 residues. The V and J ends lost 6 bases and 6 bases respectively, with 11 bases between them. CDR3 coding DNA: TGCAGCGTATGGGACATGAAGACCCAGTACTTC. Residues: CSVWDMKTQYF.

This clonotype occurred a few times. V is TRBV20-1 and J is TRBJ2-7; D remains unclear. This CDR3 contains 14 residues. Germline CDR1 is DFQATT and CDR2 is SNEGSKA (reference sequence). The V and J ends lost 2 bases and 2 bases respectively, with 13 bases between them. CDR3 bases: TGCAGTGCTAGACATTCGACGGTAACCTACGAGCAGTACTTC. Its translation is CSARHSTVTYEQYF.

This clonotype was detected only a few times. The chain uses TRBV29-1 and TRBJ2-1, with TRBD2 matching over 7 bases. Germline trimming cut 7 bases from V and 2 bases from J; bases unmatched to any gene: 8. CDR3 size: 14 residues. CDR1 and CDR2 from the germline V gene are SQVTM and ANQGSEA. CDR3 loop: CSGRGGEAYNEQFF. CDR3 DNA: TGCAGCGGCCGTGGGGGGGAGGCCTACAATGAGCAGTTCTTC.

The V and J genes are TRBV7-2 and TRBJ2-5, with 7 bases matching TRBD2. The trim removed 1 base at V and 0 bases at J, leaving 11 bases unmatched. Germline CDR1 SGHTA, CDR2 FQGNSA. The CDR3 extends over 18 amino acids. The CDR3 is CASSLVGGTTNNQETQYF. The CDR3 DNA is TGTGCCAGCAGCTTAGTCGGGGGGACCACCAATAACCAAGAGACCCAGTACTTC.

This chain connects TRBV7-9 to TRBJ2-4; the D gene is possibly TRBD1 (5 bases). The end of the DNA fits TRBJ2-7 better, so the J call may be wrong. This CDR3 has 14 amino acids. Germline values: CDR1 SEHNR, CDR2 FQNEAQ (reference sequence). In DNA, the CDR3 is TGTGCCAGCAGCTTAGGACAGCAGTTCGGCGAGCAGTACTTC. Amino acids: CASSLGQQFGEQYF.

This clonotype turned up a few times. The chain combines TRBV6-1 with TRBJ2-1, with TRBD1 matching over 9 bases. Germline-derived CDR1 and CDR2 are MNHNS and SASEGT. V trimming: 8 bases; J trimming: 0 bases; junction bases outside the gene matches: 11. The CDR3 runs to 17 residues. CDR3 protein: CASGRDRAISSYNEQFF. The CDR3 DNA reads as TGTGCCAGCGGCCGGGACAGGGCTATAAGCTCCTACAATGAGCAGTTCTTC.

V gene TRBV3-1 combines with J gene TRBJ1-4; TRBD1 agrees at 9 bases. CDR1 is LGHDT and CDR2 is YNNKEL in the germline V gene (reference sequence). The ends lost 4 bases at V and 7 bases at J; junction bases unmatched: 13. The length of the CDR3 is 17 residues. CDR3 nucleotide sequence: TGTGCCAGCAGCCCCGGGACAGGGTTGAAGTGGGGTGAAAAACTGTTTTTT. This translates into CASSPGTGLKWGEKLFF.

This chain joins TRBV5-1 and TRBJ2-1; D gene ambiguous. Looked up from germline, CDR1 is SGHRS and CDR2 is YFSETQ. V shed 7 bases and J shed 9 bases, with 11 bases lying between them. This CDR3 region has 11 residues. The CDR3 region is CASGVRLEQFF. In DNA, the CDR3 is TGCGCCAGCGGCGTTAGACTTGAGCAGTTCTTC.

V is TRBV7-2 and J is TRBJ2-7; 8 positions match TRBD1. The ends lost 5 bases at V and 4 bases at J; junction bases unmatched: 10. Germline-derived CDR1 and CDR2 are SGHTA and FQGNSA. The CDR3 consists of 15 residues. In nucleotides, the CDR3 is TGTGCCAGCAGCCCACAGGGGGAAAGCTTTTACGAGCAGTACTTC. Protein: CASSPQGESFYEQYF. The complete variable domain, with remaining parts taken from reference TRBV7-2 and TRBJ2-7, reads GAGVSQSPSNKVTEKGKDVELRCDPISGHTALYWYRQSLGQGLEFLIYFQGNSAPDKSGLPSDRFSAERTGGSVSTLTIQRTQQEDSAVYLCASSPQGESFYEQYFGPGTRLTVT.

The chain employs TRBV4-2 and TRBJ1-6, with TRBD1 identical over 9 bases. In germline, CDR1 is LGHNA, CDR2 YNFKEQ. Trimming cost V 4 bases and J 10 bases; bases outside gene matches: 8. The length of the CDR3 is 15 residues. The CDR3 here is CASSRTGDRESPLHF. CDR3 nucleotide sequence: TGTGCCAGCAGCCGGACAGGGGACAGGGAATCACCCCTCCACTTT.

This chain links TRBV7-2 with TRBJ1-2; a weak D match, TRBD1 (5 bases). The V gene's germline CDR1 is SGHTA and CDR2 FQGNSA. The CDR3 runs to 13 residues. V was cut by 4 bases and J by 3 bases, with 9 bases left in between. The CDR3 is CASSSPGYYGYTF. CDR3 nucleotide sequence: TGTGCCAGCAGCTCCCCAGGGTACTATGGCTACACCTTC.

The CDR3 sequence: CAISESPPEQYF. The CDR3 DNA follows: TGTGCCATCAGTGAGTCCCCCCCCGAGCAGTACTTC. The chain joins TRBV10-3 to TRBJ2-4; D gene uncertain. The J call may be incorrect, as the DNA end agrees better with TRBJ2-7. This CDR3 is built from 12 residues. The germline V gene encodes CDR1 ENHRY and CDR2 SYGVKD.

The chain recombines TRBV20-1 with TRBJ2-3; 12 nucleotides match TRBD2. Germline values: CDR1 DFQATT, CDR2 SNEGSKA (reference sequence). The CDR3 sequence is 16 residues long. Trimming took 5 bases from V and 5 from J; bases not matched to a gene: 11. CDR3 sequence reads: CSAARLAGEGGDTQYF. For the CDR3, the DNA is TGCAGTGCTGCTAGACTAGCGGGAGAAGGAGGAGATACGCAGTATTTT.

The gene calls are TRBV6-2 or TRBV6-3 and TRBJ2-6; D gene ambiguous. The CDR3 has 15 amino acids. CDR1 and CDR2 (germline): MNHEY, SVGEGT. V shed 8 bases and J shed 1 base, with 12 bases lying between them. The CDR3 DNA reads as TGTGCCAGCGGGGTGACCTTATCTGGGGCCAACGTCCTGACTTTC. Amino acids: CASGVTLSGANVLTF.

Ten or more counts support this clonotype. CDR3 loop: CASSQDFPDRLAQHTQYF. The CDR3 DNA follows: TGCGCCAGCAGCCAAGATTTCCCGGACAGATTAGCACAGCATACGCAGTATTTT. This sequence joins TRBV4-3 and TRBJ2-3; perhaps TRBD1 as D (6 bases). The ends were cut back, 0 bases at V and 7 bases at J, with 23 bases in the middle. Germline V lookup: CDR1 LGHNA, CDR2 YSLEER. The CDR3 has 18 amino acids.